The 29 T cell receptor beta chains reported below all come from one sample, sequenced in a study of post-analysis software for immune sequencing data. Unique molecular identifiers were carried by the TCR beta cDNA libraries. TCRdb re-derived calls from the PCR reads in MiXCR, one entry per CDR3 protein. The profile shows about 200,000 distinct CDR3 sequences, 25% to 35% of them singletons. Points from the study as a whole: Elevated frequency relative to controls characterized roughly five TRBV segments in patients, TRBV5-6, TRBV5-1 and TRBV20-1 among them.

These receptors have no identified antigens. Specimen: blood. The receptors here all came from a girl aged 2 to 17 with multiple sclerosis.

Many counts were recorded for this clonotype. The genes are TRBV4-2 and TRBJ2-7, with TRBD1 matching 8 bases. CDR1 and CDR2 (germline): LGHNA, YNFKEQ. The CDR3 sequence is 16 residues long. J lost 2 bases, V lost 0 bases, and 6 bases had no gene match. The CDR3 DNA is TGTGCCAGCAGCCAAGATGCAGGGGGCGAGGCCTACGAGCAGTACTTC. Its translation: CASSQDAGGEAYEQYF.

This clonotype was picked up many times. CDR3 DNA: TGTGCCAGCAGCTGGATCCGGGACAGGGAAGGGGATGAAAAACTGTTTTTT. It translates to CASSWIRDREGDEKLFF. V is TRBV5-6 and J is TRBJ1-4; TRBD1 matches at 9 bases. V lost 3 bases, J lost 6 bases, and 12 bases stayed unmatched. The CDR3 spans 17 residues. Germline assignment: CDR1 SGHDT and CDR2 YYEEEE.

The CDR3 bases are TGTGCCAGCAGCTCAGGACGGAATAGCAATCAGCCCCAGCATTTT. Its translation: CASSSGRNSNQPQHF. V and J are TRBV7-2 and TRBJ1-5; no firm D call. Looked up from germline, CDR1 is SGHTA and CDR2 is FQGNSA. The length of the CDR3 is 15 residues. The V end was cut by 4 bases, the J end by 0 bases, with 10 bases between. The entire variable domain, with the rest obtained from reference TRBV7-2 and TRBJ1-5, is as follows: GAGVSQSPSNKVTEKGKDVELRCDPISGHTALYWYRQSLGQGLEFLIYFQGNSAPDKSGLPSDRFSAERTGGSVSTLTIQRTQQEDSAVYLCASSSGRNSNQPQHFGDGTRLSIL.

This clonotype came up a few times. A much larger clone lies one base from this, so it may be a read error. In DNA form, the CDR3 reads TGCAGCGGTGCCGTTCCCGGCTACGAGCAGTACTTC. Its translation: CSGAVPGYEQYF. The chain links TRBV29-1 to TRBJ2-7; no firm D call. The CDR3 contains 12 residues. In germline, CDR1 is SQVTM, CDR2 ANQGSEA. V was cut by 7 bases and J by 3 bases, with 13 bases left in between.

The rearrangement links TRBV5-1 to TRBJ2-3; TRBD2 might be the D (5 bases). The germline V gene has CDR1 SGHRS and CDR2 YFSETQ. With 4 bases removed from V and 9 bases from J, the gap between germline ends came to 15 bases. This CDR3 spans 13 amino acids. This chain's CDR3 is CASSPGLEGTQYF. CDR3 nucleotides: TGCGCCAGCAGCCCGGGTCTAGAGGGAACGCAGTATTTT.

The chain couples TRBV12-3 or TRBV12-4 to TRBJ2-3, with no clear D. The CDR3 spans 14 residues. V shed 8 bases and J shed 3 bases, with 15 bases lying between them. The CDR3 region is CASGPGPATDTQYF. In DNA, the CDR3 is TGTGCCAGCGGACCGGGCCCCGCGACAGATACGCAGTATTTT.

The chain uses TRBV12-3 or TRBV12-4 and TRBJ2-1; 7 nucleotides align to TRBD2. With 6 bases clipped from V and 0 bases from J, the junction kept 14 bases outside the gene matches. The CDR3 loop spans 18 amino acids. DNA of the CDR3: TGTGCCAGCAGCCCCCTCGTGGGGGGGGGGAGCTCCTACAATGAGCAGTTCTTC. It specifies CASSPLVGGGSSYNEQFF.

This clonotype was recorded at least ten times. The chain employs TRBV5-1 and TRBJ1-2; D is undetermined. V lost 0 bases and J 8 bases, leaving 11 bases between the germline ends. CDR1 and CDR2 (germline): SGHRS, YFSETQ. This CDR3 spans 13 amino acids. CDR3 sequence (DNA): TGCGCCAGCAGCTTGGGGCAGCTCGGGGGCTACACCTTC. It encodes CASSLGQLGGYTF.

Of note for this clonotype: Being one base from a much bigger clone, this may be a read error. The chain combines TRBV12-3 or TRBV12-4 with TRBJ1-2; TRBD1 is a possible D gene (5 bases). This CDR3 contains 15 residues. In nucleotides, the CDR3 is TGTGCCGGCAGTGATGGGACGGTGAGGAACTATGGCTACACCTTC. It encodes CAGSDGTVRNYGYTF.

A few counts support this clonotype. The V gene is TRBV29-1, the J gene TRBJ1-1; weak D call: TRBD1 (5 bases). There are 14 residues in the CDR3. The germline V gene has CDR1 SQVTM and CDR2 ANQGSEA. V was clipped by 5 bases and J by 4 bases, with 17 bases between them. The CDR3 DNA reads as TGCAGCGTTCAAGGCGGAAAGGGGACCACTGAAGCTTTCTTT. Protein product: CSVQGGKGTTEAFF.

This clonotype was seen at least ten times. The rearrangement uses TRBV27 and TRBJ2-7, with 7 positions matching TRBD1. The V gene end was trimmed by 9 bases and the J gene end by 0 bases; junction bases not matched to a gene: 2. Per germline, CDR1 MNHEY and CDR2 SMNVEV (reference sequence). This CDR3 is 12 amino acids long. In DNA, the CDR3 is TGTGCCAGTCGACAGGGCTCCTACGAGCAGTACTTC. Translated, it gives CASRQGSYEQYF.

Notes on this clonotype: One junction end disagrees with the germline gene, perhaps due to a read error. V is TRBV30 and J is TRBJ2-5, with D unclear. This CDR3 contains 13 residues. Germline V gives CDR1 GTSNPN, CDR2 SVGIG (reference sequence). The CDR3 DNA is TGTGCCTGGAGTAGTGTCCTTGGAGAGACCCGGTACTTC. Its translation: CAWSSVLGETRYF.

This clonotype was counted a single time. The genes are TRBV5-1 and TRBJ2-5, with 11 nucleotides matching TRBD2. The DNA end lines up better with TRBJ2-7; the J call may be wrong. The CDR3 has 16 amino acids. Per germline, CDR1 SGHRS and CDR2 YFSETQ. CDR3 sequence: CASSLDLAGGGSEQYF. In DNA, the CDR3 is TGCGCCAGCAGCTTGGACCTAGCGGGAGGTGGCAGCGAGCAGTACTTC.

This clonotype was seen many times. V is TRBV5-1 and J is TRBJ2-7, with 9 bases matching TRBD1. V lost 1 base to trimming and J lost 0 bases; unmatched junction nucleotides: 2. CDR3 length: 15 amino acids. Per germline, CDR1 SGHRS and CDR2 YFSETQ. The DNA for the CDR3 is TGCGCCAGCAGCTTGACACAGGGGGCCTCCTACGAGCAGTACTTC. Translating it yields CASSLTQGASYEQYF.

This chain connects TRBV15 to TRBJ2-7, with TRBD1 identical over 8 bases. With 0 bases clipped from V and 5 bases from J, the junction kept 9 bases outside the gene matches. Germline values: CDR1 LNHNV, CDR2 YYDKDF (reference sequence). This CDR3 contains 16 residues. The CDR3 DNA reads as TGTGCCACCAGCAGAGATCAAAGGGCAGGGGGCCACGAGCAGTACTTC. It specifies CATSRDQRAGGHEQYF.

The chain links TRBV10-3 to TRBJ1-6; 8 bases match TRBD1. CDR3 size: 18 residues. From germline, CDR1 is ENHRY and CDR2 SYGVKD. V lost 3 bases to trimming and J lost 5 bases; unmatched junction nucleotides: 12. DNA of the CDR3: TGTGCCATCAGTGAATCGGACAGGGCCTTCGTGGATAATTCACCCCTCCACTTT. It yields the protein CAISESDRAFVDNSPLHF.

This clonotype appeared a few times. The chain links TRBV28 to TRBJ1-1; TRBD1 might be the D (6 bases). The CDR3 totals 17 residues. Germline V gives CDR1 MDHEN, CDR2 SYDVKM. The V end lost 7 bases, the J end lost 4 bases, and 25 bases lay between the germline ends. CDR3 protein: CASTVFFATGGTTEAFF. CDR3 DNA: TGTGCCAGCACCGTCTTCTTCGCGACAGGCGGAACCACTGAAGCTTTCTTT.

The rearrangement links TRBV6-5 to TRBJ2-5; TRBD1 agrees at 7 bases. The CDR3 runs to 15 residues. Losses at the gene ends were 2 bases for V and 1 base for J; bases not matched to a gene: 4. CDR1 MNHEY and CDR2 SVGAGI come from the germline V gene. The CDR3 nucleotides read TGTGCCAGCAGTTACGTAGGGGGCCCCCAAGAGACCCAGTACTTC. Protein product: CASSYVGGPQETQYF.

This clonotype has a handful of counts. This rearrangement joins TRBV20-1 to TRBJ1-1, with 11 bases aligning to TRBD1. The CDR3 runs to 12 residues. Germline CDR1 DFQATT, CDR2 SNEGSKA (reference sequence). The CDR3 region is CRAGQGASEAFF. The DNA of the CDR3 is TGCAGGGCCGGACAGGGGGCCTCTGAAGCTTTCTTT.

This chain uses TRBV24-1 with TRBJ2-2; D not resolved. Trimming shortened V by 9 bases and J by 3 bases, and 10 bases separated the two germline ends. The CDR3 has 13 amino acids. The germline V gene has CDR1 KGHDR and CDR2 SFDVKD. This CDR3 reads CATGALDTGELFF. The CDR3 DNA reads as TGTGCCACCGGAGCGCTTGACACCGGGGAGCTGTTTTTT.

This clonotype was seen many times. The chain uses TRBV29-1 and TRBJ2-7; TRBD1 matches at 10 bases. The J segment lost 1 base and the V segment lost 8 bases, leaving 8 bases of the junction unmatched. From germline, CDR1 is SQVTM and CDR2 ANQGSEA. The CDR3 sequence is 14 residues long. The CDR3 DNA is TGCAGCACCCGGACAGGGGGAGTTTCCTACGAGCAGTACTTC. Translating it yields CSTRTGGVSYEQYF.

As DNA, the CDR3 is TGTGCCAGCAGCCTAGGGACACTTAGCAATCAGCCCCAGCATTTT. Translated, it gives CASSLGTLSNQPQHF. This chain connects TRBV12-3 or TRBV12-4 to TRBJ1-5, with D perhaps matching TRBD1 (6 bases). Trimming shortened V by 6 bases and J by 0 bases, and 12 bases separated the two germline ends. This CDR3 is 15 amino acids long.

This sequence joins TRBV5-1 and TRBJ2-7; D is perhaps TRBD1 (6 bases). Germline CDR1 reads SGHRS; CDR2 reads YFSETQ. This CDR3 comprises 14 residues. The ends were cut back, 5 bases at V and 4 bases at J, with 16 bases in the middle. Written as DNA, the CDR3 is TGCGCCAGCAGTCGACAGGTTTCGGGATACGAGCAGTACTTC. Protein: CASSRQVSGYEQYF.

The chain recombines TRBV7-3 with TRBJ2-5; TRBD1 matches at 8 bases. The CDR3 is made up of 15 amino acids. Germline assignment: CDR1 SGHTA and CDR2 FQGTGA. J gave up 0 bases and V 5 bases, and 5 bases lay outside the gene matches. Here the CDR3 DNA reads TGTGCCAGCAGCACGAAGACAGGGGACCAAGAGACCCAGTACTTC. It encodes CASSTKTGDQETQYF.

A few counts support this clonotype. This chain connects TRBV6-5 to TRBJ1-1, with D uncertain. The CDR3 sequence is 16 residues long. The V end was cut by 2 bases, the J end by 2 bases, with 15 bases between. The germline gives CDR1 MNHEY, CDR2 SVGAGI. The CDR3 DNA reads TGTGCCAGCAGTTACGCAACCGGACTTCTCAACACTGAAGCTTTCTTT. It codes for CASSYATGLLNTEAFF.

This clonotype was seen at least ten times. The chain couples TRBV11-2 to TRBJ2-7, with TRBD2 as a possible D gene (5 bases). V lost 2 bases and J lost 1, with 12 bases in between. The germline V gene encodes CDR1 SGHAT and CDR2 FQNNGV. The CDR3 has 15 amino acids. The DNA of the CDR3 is TGTGCCAGCAGCTTATCTCGTGGGAGATCCTACGAGCAGTACTTC. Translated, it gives CASSLSRGRSYEQYF.

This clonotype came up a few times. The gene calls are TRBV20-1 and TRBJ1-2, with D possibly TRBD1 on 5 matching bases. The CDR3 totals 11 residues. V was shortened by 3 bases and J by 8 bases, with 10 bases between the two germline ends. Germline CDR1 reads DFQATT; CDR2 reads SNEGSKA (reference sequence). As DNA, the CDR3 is TGCAGTGCTAGGGGGGAGGAAGGCTACACCTTC. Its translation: CSARGEEGYTF.

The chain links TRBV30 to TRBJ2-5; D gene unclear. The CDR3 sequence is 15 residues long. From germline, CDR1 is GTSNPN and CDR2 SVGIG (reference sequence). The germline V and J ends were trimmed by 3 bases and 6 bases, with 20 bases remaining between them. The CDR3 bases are TGTGCCTGGAGGGTGGCCGCGCTCCCTGGGAAGACCCAGTACTTC. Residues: CAWRVAALPGKTQYF.

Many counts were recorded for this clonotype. In nucleotides, the CDR3 is TGCAGCGTGTGGGAGGGATCTTATGGCTACACCTTC. This gives the protein CSVWEGSYGYTF. The rearrangement links TRBV29-1 to TRBJ1-2; D gene uncertain. Germline V gives CDR1 SQVTM, CDR2 ANQGSEA. This CDR3 has 12 amino acids. The ends were cut back, 6 bases at V and 5 bases at J, with 13 bases in the middle.